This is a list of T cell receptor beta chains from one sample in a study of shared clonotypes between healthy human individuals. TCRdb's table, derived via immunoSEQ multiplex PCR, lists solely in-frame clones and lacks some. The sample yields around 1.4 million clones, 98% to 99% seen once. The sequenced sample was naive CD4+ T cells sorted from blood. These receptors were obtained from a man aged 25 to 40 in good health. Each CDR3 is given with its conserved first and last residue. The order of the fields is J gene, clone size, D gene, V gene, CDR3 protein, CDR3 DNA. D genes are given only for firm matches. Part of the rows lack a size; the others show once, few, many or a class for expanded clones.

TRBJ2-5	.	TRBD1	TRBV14	CASSQAQGVGETQYF	TGTGCCAGCAGCCAAGCGCAGGGGGTTGGGGAGACCCAGTACTTC
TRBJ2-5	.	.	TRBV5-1	CASTAGSRVETQYF	TGCGCCAGCACCGCGGGATCCAGGGTCGAGACCCAGTACTTC
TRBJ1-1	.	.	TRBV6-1	CASLVRREGTEAFF	TGTGCCAGCCTCGTCCGCAGGGAGGGCACTGAAGCTTTCTTT
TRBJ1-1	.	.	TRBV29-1	CSVAIRGVNTEAFF	TGCAGCGTTGCCATCCGGGGGGTGAACACTGAAGCTTTCTTT
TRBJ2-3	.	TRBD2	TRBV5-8	CASSPAVLAGAGDTQYF	TGTGCCAGCAGCCCGGCGGTCCTAGCGGGAGCTGGTGATACGCAGTATTTT
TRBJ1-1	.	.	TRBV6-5	CASSYRQHTEAFF	TGTGCCAGCAGTTACCGGCAGCACACTGAAGCTTTCTTT
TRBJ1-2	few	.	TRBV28	CASSSLPARGPFGYTF	TGTGCCAGCAGTTCCCTCCCGGCCCGGGGGCCTTTTGGCTACACCTTC
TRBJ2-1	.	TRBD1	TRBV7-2	CASSLLGQIYNEQFF	TGTGCCAGCAGCTTACTGGGACAGATTTACAATGAGCAGTTCTTC
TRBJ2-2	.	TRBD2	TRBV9	CASRPGGTTGELFF	TGTGCCAGCAGACCGGGAGGGACCACCGGGGAGCTGTTTTTT
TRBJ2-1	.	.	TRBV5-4	CASSHAPGSRNEQFF	TGTGCCAGCAGCCACGCCCCAGGGTCACGGAATGAGCAGTTCTTC
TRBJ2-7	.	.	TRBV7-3	CASSLSQDAYEQYF	TGTGCCAGCAGCTTATCACAGGACGCCTACGAGCAGTACTTC
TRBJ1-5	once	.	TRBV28	CASTPTNFRPQHF	TGTGCCAGCACCCCAACAAATTTCCGGCCCCAGCATTTT
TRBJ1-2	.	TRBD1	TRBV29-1	CSVERRDREGGNYGYTF	TGCAGCGTCGAACGAAGGGACAGGGAAGGGGGAAACTATGGCTACACCTTC
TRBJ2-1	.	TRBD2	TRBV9	CASGGGRWTYNEQFF	TGTGCCAGCGGCGGGGGGCGTTGGACCTACAATGAGCAGTTCTTC
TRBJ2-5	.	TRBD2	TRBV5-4	CASRPSAGARETQYF	TGTGCCAGCAGGCCCTCAGCGGGAGCCAGAGAGACCCAGTACTTC
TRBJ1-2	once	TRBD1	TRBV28	CASSLGQGYGYTF	TGTGCCAGCAGCCTGGGACAGGGCTATGGCTACACCTTC
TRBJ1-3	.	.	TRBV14	CASGLGGAGNTIYF	TGTGCCAGCGGACTAGGGGGAGCTGGAAACACCATATATTTT
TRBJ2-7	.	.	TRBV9	CASMGKGQLGKGVCDEQYF	TGTGCCAGCATGGGGAAGGGCCAGCTGGGGAAAGGGGTATGTGACGAGCAGTACTTC
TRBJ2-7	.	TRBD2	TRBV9	CASSPTQREFHEQYF	TGTGCCAGCAGTCCCACTCAGCGGGAGTTTCACGAGCAGTACTTC
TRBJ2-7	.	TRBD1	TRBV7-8	CASSRRRIGTGNEQYF	TGTGCCAGCAGCCGACGGAGGATCGGGACAGGGAACGAGCAGTACTTC
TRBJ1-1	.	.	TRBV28	CASSLSGRAFF	TGTGCCAGCAGTTTATCGGGGAGGGCTTTCTTT
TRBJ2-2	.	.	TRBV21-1	CASSKALYWQGPSTGELFF	TGTGCCAGCAGCAAAGCGCTTTATTGGCAGGGCCCGAGCACCGGGGAGCTGTTTTTT
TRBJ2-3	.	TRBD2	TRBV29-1	CSVDLGAGSTDTQYF	TGCAGCGTTGACTTGGGAGCGGGAAGCACAGATACGCAGTATTTT
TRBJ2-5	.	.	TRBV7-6	CASSLVASLQETQYF	TGTGCCAGCAGCTTAGTGGCCAGTTTACAAGAGACCCAGTACTTC
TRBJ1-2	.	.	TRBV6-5	CASSTRENYGYTF	TGTGCCAGCAGCACTAGGGAAAACTATGGCTACACCTTC
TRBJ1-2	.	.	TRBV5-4	CASSLEGGHNYGYTF	TGTGCCAGCAGCTTGGAGGGGGGACACAACTATGGCTACACCTTC